This T cell receptor beta chain originates from a study of early T cells in non-severe SARS-CoV-2 infection. Across the whole study: Investigators sequenced bulk RNA drawn from unsorted whole blood, and chains remained unpaired. Study results and limitations: Matching with VDJdb favored anti-spike CD8 responses (missing private and CD4 specificities).

This clonotype has a count of ten or more. Its antigen is currently unknown. Individually, cDNA molecules had unique molecular identifiers attached to them. TCRdb ran MiXCR on the 5' RACE reads and lists one entry per CDR3 protein. The table lists around 57,000 distinct CDR3 sequences, approximately 5.9% of them singletons. The sequencing used whole blood, collected at baseline. The source is an adult who was a healthcare worker with PCR-confirmed SARS-CoV-2 infection or an uninfected control (not recorded which).

The CDR3 is CASSILVGGRPDYGYTF. As DNA, the CDR3 is TGTGCCAGTAGTATACTGGTCGGGGGACGGCCCGATTATGGCTACACCTTC. The chain recombines TRBV19 with TRBJ1-2; D might be TRBD1 (5 bases). The CDR3 runs to 17 residues. Germline assignment: CDR1 LNHDA and CDR2 SQIVND (reference sequence). Trimming removed 2 bases at V and 5 bases at J, with 21 bases between.